The 20 T cell receptor beta chains given below trace back to one sample, sequenced in a study of T-cell reconstitution after alpha-beta-depleted transplantation in children. Preparation of the TCRbeta library involved a method that used unique molecular identifiers. Each CDR3 protein is one row after TCRdb ran MiXCR on the PCR reads. The sample lists 450,000 to 600,000 distinct CDR3 sequences, 32% seen once, with under 3% in the top ten. The sample in question was PBMCs from the stem cell graft donor, obtained from the stem cell graft. These receptor sequences come from a human donor who donated a stem cell graft to a child with aplastic anemia.

The rearrangement joins TRBV6-5 to TRBJ2-6, with 8 bases aligning to TRBD1. Trimming took 0 bases from V and 8 from J; bases not matched to a gene: 9. This CDR3 has 17 residues. Germline CDR1 MNHEY, CDR2 SVGAGI. CDR3 sequence (DNA): TGTGCCAGCAGTTACTCGCGACCGGGACAGGATTCCAACGTCCTGACTTTC. Residues: CASSYSRPGQDSNVLTF.

This clonotype was detected a few times. V and J are TRBV7-9 and TRBJ2-7; D might be TRBD1 (5 bases). CDR1 is SEHNR, CDR2 FQNEAQ, per germline (reference sequence). The CDR3 consists of 14 residues. V was shortened by 4 bases and J by 6 bases, with 16 bases between the two germline ends. Here the CDR3 reads CASSSARELGEQYF. CDR3 coding DNA: TGTGCCAGCAGCTCAGCCAGGGAATTAGGCGAGCAGTACTTC.

The chain combines TRBV21-1 with TRBJ2-4; the table's D call, TRBD2, has no DNA check behind it. TRBV21-1 is annotated as a pseudogene. The CDR3 runs 13 residues. Here the CDR3 DNA reads TGTGCCAGCATTGCGGGAGCCAAAAACATTCAGTACTTC. Translation: CASIAGAKNIQYF.

The chain couples TRBV29-1 to TRBJ1-1, with TRBD1 identical over 10 bases. This CDR3 is built from 11 residues. The V segment lost 8 bases and the J segment 5 bases; nucleotides outside the gene matches: 2. CDR1 and CDR2 from the germline V gene are SQVTM and ANQGSEA. CDR3 coding DNA: TGCAGCACGGGACAGGGGACTGAAGCTTTCTTT. Translated, it gives CSTGQGTEAFF.

The chain carries TRBV7-2 and TRBJ2-1; D may match TRBD1 or TRBD2 (5 bases each). Deletions cut 0 bases from V and 0 bases from J, with 12 bases between. The CDR3 is 17 residues long. Germline V CDR1 and CDR2: SGHTA, FQGNSA. CDR3 DNA: TGTGCCAGCAGCTTAGCTCGGGGACCCAGCTCCTACAATGAGCAGTTCTTC. Protein: CASSLARGPSSYNEQFF.

The J gene is TRBJ1-1, the V gene TRBV20-1; TRBD1 matches at 7 bases. Germline V gene data show CDR1 as DFQATT and CDR2 as SNEGSKA (reference sequence). This CDR3 has 17 amino acids. V lost 3 bases and J lost 0; bases outside the gene matches: 13. As DNA, the CDR3 is TGCAGTGCTAGGGTGCAGGGGGTTTCCTCCATGAACACTGAAGCTTTCTTT. Protein: CSARVQGVSSMNTEAFF.

The chain employs TRBV15 and TRBJ1-4; TRBD1 is a possible D gene (6 bases). This CDR3 spans 12 amino acids. The V and J ends lost 3 bases and 10 bases respectively, with 9 bases between them. Germline loops: CDR1 LNHNV, CDR2 YYDKDF (reference sequence). The chain's CDR3 is CATSSATGKLFF. In DNA form, the CDR3 reads TGTGCCACCAGCAGTGCGACAGGAAAACTGTTTTTT.

This clonotype has more than one count but fewer than ten. The CDR3 loop reads CASSTRGGQEGITDTQYF. CDR3 in DNA: TGTGCCAGCAGCACCAGGGGGGGCCAGGAAGGAATCACAGATACGCAGTATTTT. V is TRBV12-3 or TRBV12-4 and J is TRBJ2-3, with D tentatively TRBD1 or TRBD2 (7 bases each). Trimming pared 6 bases from V and 2 bases from J, leaving 24 bases between. CDR3 length equals 18 residues.

This chain joins TRBV4-3 and TRBJ2-6, with D unresolved. CDR3 size: 16 residues. Germline CDR1 reads LGHNA; CDR2 reads YSLEER. V was trimmed by 1 base and J by 4 bases, leaving 11 bases between them. CDR3 DNA sequence: TGCGCCAGCAGCCAAGGTCCTACAGTAGGGGCCAACGTCCTGACTTTC. This codes for CASSQGPTVGANVLTF.

This clonotype was counted only a few times. This chain links TRBV24-1 with TRBJ2-1, with TRBD1 as a possible D gene (5 bases). The germline CDR1 and CDR2 sequences are KGHDR and SFDVKD. V lost 2 bases and J 6 bases, leaving 13 bases between the germline ends. This CDR3 spans 15 amino acids. DNA for the CDR3: TGTGCCACCAGTGATTGGGGCAGGGCAGCCAATGAGCAGTTCTTC. Its translation is CATSDWGRAANEQFF.

The table lists this clonotype with a few counts. The chain uses TRBV20-1 and TRBJ2-5; 10 bases fit TRBD2. Germline V gene sequence: CDR1 DFQATT, CDR2 SNEGSKA (reference sequence). V trimming: 4 bases; J trimming: 7 bases; junction bases outside the gene matches: 6. The CDR3 has 13 amino acids. The CDR3 loop is CSAKASGSVTQYF. The CDR3 coding sequence is TGCAGTGCTAAGGCTAGCGGGAGTGTGACCCAGTACTTC.

J is TRBJ2-5 and V is TRBV7-9; no firm D call. Germline V CDR1 and CDR2: SEHNR, FQNEAQ (reference sequence). V lost 1 base, J lost 2 bases, and 14 bases lay in between. CDR3 length equals 16 residues. This CDR3 reads CASSLDSRIAQETQYF. Here the CDR3 DNA reads TGTGCCAGCAGCTTAGATAGTCGAATCGCACAAGAGACCCAGTACTTC.

This clonotype was recorded a few times. V and J are TRBV5-1 and TRBJ1-2; D gene uncertain. The CDR3 contains 12 residues. CDR1 is SGHRS, CDR2 YFSETQ, per germline. V was cut by 3 bases and J by 2 bases, with 5 bases left in between. CDR3: CASSSQNYGYTF. The CDR3 DNA reads as TGCGCCAGCAGCTCGCAGAACTATGGCTACACCTTC.

The chain joins TRBV25-1 to TRBJ1-1; tentatively, D is TRBD1 (5 bases). Germline V gene sequence: CDR1 MGHDK, CDR2 SYGVNS. Deletions cut 6 bases from V and 6 bases from J, with 8 bases between. The CDR3 has 11 residues. Here the CDR3 reads CASSRASEAFF. The CDR3 DNA reads TGTGCCAGCAGCAGGGCTTCTGAAGCTTTCTTT.

Many counts were recorded for this clonotype. This sequence joins TRBV28 and TRBJ2-7, with 10 bases matching TRBD2. After removal of 5 bases from V and 2 bases from J, the junction contained 3 bases not matched to a gene. The length of the CDR3 is 14 residues. The germline CDR1 and CDR2 sequences are MDHEN and SYDVKM. The CDR3 spells CASSGTSETYEQYF. DNA for the CDR3: TGTGCCAGCAGTGGGACTAGCGAGACCTACGAGCAGTACTTC. Full variable domain (outside the CDR3, taken from reference TRBV28 and TRBJ2-7): DVKVTQSSRYLVKRTGEKVFLECVQDMDHENMFWYRQDPGLGLRLIYFSYDVKMKEKGDIPEGYSVSREKKERFSLILESASTNQTSMYLCASSGTSETYEQYFGPGTRLTVT.

This clonotype was found a few times. This chain joins TRBV19 and TRBJ2-1, with TRBD2 matching 7 bases. V lost 3 bases and J lost 10; bases outside the gene matches: 3. CDR3 size: 12 residues. CDR1 and CDR2 from the germline V gene are LNHDA and SQIVND (reference sequence). CDR3 nucleotide sequence: TGTGCCAGTAGTATCCACGGGAGGGAGCAGTTCTTC. Translating it yields CASSIHGREQFF.

A few counts support this clonotype. The chain recombines TRBV5-1 with TRBJ1-5; D is unresolved. Germline values: CDR1 SGHRS, CDR2 YFSETQ. CDR3 length equals 15 residues. Trimming removed 2 bases at V and 6 bases at J, with 15 bases between. This CDR3 reads CASSFPLEGRQPQHF. CDR3 nucleotide sequence: TGCGCCAGCAGCTTCCCACTGGAAGGGCGTCAGCCCCAGCATTTT. Combining the CDR3 with reference TRBV5-1 and TRBJ1-5 gives the whole variable domain KAGVTQTPRYLIKTRGQQVTLSCSPISGHRSVSWYQQTPGQGLQFLFEYFSETQRNKGNFPGRFSGRQFSNSRSEMNVSTLELGDSALYLCASSFPLEGRQPQHFGDGTRLSIL.

The V call is TRBV29-1, the J call TRBJ2-5; the D is unclear. The germline V and J ends were trimmed by 6 bases and 4 bases, with 15 bases remaining between them. This CDR3 comprises 13 residues. CDR1 is SQVTM, CDR2 ANQGSEA, per germline. The CDR3 sequence: CSVDPRKAETQYF. The CDR3 nucleotides read TGCAGCGTAGATCCCCGGAAGGCAGAGACCCAGTACTTC.

This clonotype was seen only a few times. The chain employs TRBV9 and TRBJ2-5, with 12 nucleotides matching TRBD2. CDR1 and CDR2 (germline): SGDLS, YYNGEE. The CDR3 is 15 residues long. After removal of 3 bases from V and 5 bases from J, the junction contained 5 bases not matched to a gene. For the CDR3, the DNA is TGTGCCAGCAGCGACCGGACTAGCGGGATGGAGACCCAGTACTTC. It encodes CASSDRTSGMETQYF.

This clonotype was counted between two and nine times. The chain joins TRBV12-3 or TRBV12-4 to TRBJ1-3, with 11 bases that match TRBD1. The CDR3 has 14 residues. V was clipped by 4 bases and J by 5 bases; unmatched bases: 1. In nucleotides, the CDR3 is TGTGCCAGCAGTTGGGACAGGGGGAGAAACACCATATATTTT. Its translation: CASSWDRGRNTIYF.